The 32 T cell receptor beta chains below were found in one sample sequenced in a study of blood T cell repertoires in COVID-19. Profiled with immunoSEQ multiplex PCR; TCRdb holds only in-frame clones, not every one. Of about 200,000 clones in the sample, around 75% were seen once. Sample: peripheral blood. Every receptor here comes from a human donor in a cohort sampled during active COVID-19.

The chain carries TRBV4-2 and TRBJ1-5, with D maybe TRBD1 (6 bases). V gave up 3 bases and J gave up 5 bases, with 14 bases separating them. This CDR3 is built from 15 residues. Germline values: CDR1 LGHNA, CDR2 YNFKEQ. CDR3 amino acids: CASSHRRGSDQPQHF. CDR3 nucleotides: TGTGCCAGCAGCCACCGCAGGGGCTCCGATCAGCCCCAGCATTTT.

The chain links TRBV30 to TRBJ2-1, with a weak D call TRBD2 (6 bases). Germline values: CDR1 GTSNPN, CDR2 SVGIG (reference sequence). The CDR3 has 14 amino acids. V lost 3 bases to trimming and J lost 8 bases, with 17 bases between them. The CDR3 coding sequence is TGTGCCTGGAGGGCTCTGGGGGGTATAGATGAGCAGTTCTTC. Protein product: CAWRALGGIDEQFF.

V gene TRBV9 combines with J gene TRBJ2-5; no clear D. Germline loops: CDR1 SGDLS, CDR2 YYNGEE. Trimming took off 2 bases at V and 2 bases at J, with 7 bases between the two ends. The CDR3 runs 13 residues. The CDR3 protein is CASSVPPQETQYF. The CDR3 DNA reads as TGTGCCAGCAGCGTCCCCCCGCAAGAGACCCAGTACTTC. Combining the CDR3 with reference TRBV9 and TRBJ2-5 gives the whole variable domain DSGVTQTPKHLITATGQRVTLRCSPRSGDLSVYWYQQSLDQGLQFLIQYYNGEERAKGNILERFSAQQFPDLHSELNLSSLELGDSALYFCASSVPPQETQYFGPGTRLLVL.

The CDR3 coding sequence is TGTGCCTGGAGTGTACGAAGGGGAGGCGAGACCCAGTACTTC. Translating it yields CAWSVRRGGETQYF. The rearrangement uses TRBV30 and TRBJ2-5; D might be TRBD2 (6 bases). CDR3 length: 14 residues. Germline values: CDR1 GTSNPN, CDR2 SVGIG (reference sequence). The ends were cut back, 0 bases at V and 5 bases at J, with 13 bases in the middle.

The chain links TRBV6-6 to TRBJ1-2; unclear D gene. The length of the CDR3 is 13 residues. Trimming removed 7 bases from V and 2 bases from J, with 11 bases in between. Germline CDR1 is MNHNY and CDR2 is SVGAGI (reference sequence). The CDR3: CASIPDLNYGYTF. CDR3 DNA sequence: TGTGCCAGCATCCCAGATCTCAACTATGGCTACACCTTC.

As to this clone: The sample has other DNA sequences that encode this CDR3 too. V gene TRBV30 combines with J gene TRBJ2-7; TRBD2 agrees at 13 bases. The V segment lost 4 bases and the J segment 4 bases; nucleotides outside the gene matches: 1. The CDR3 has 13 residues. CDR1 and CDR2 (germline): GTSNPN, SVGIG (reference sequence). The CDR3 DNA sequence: TGTGCCTGGACGGGACTAGCGGGGTACGAGCAGTACTTC. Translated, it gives CAWTGLAGYEQYF.

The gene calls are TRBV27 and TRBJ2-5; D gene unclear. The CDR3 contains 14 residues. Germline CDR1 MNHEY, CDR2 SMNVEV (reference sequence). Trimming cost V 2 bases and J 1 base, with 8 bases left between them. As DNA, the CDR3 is TGTGCCAGCAGTTTAAGGAGTCCCCAAGAGACCCAGTACTTC. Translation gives CASSLRSPQETQYF.

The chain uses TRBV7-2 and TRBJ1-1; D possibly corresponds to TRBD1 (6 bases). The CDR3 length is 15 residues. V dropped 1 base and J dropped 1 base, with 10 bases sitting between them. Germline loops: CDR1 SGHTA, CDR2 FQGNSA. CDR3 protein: CASSLGGQGNTEAFF. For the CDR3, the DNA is TGTGCCAGCAGCTTAGGGGGACAAGGGAACACTGAAGCTTTCTTT.

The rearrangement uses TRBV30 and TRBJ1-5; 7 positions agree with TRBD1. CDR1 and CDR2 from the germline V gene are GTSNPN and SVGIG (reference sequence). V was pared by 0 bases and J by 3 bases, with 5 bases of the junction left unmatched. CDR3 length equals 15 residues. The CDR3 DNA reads TGTGCCTGGAGTGTCCGGGGACAGACCAATCAGCCCCAGCATTTT. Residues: CAWSVRGQTNQPQHF. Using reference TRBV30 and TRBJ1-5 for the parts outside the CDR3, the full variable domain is SQTIHQWPATLVQPVGSPLSLECTVEGTSNPNLYWYRQAAGRGLQLLFYSVGIGQISSEVPQNLSASRPQDRQFILSSKKLLLSDSGFYLCAWSVRGQTNQPQHFGDGTRLSIL.

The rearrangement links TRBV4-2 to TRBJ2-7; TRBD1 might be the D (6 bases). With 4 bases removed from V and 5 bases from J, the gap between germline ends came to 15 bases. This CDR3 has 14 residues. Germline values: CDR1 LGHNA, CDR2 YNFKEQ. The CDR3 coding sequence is TGTGCCAGCAGCCCAGGGGTAGGGTCCCACGAGCAGTACTTC. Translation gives CASSPGVGSHEQYF.

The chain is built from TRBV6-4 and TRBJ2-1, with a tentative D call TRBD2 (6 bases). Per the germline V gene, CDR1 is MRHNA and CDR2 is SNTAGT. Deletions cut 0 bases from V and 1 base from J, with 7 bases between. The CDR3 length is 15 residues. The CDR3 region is CASSDSAGSYNEQFF. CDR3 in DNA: TGTGCCAGCAGTGACTCGGCGGGGTCCTACAATGAGCAGTTCTTC.

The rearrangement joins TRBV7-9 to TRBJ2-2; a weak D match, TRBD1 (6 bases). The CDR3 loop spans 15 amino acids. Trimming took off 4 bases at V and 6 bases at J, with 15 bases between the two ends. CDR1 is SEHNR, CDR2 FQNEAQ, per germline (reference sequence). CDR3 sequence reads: CASSSYRDKAGELFF. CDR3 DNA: TGTGCCAGCAGCTCCTACAGGGATAAGGCCGGGGAGCTGTTTTTT. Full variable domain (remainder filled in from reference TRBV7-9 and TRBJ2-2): DTGVSQNPRHKITKRGQNVTFRCDPISEHNRLYWYRQTLGQGPEFLTYFQNEAQLEKSRLLSDRFSAERPKGSFSTLEIQRTEQGDSAMYLCASSSYRDKAGELFFGEGSRLTVL.

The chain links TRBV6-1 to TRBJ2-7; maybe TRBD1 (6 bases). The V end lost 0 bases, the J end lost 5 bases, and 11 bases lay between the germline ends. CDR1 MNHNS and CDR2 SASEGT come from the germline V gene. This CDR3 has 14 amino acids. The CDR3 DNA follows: TGTGCCAGCAGTGAAGCGGCAGGGGCCGACGAGCAGTACTTC. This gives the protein CASSEAAGADEQYF.

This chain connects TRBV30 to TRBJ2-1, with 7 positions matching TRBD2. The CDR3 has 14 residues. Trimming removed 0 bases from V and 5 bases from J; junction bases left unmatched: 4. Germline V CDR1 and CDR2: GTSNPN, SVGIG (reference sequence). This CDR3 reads CAWSVGGSDNEQFF. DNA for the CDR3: TGTGCCTGGAGTGTAGGCGGGAGCGACAATGAGCAGTTCTTC. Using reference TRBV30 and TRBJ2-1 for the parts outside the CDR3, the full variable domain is SQTIHQWPATLVQPVGSPLSLECTVEGTSNPNLYWYRQAAGRGLQLLFYSVGIGQISSEVPQNLSASRPQDRQFILSSKKLLLSDSGFYLCAWSVGGSDNEQFFGPGTRLTVL.

CDR3 region: CASSSRQGVDEQYF. The CDR3 bases are TGTGCCAGCAGTTCAAGACAGGGGGTAGATGAGCAGTACTTC. The chain recombines TRBV27 with TRBJ2-7; TRBD1 aligns across 9 bases. From germline, CDR1 is MNHEY and CDR2 SMNVEV (reference sequence). Trimming at V came to 4 bases and at J to 7 bases, leaving 8 bases not matched to a gene. This CDR3 comprises 14 residues.

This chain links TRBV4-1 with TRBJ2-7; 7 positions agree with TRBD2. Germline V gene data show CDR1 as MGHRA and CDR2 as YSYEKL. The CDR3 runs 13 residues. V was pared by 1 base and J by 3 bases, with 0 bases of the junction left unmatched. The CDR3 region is CASSQGGGYEQYF. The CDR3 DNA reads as TGCGCCAGCAGCCAAGGGGGGGGCTACGAGCAGTACTTC.

In DNA, the CDR3 is TGTGCCAGCAGTTTTGGGGGACAGGGCTACGAGCAGTACTTC. This sequence encodes CASSFGGQGYEQYF. This chain uses TRBV6-5 with TRBJ2-7, with TRBD1 matching 9 bases. The CDR3 is 14 residues long. V lost 4 bases to trimming and J lost 3 bases; unmatched junction nucleotides: 4. Germline assignment: CDR1 MNHEY and CDR2 SVGAGI.

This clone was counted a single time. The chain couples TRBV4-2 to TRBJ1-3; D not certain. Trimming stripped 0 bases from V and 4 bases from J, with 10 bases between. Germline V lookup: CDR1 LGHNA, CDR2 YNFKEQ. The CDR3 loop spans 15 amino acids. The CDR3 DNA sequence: TGTGCCAGCAGCCAAGAGGAGGCCCCCGGAAACACCATATATTTT. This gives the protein CASSQEEAPGNTIYF.

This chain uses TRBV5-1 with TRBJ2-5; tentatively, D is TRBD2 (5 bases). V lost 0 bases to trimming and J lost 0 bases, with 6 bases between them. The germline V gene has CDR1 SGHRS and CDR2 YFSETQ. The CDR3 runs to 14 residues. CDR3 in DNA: TGCGCCAGCAGCTTGGTCGGGAACCAAGAGACCCAGTACTTC. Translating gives CASSLVGNQETQYF. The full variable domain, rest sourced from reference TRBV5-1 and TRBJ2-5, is KAGVTQTPRYLIKTRGQQVTLSCSPISGHRSVSWYQQTPGQGLQFLFEYFSETQRNKGNFPGRFSGRQFSNSRSEMNVSTLELGDSALYLCASSLVGNQETQYFGPGTRLLVL.

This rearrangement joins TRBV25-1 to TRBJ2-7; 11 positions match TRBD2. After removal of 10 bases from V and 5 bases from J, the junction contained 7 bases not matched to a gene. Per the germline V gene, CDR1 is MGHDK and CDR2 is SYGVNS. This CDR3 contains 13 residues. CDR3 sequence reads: CATTSLAGDEQYF. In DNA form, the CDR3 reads TGTGCCACCACCTCACTAGCGGGAGACGAGCAGTACTTC.

The CDR3 nucleotides are TGTGCCAGCAGCCCTATCGGGACTAAAGGCTACGAGCAGTACTTC. Translation: CASSPIGTKGYEQYF. V is TRBV7-6 and J is TRBJ2-7, with 7 bases aligning to TRBD2. Germline V gene sequence: CDR1 SGHVS, CDR2 FNYEAQ. The CDR3 totals 15 residues. J lost 3 bases, V lost 5 bases, and 10 bases had no gene match.

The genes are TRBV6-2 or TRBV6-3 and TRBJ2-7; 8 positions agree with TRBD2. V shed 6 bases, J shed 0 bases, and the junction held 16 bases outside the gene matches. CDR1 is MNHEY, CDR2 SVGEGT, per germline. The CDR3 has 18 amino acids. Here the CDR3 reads CASSPRLALKFSSYEQYF. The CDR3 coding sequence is TGTGCCAGCAGCCCTCGACTAGCGTTGAAGTTCAGCTCCTACGAGCAGTACTTC.

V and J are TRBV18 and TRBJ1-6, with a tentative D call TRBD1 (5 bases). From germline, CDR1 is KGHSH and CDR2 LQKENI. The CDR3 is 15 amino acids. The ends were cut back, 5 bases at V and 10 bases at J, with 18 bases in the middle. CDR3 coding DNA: TGTGCCAGCTCAGAACTCCAGGGTTTTAACTCACCCCTCCACTTT. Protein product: CASSELQGFNSPLHF.

The CDR3 DNA reads as TGTGCCTGGAGTCCTTCTAGCGAGATCGGGGAGCTGTTTTTT. Translating it yields CAWSPSSEIGELFF. This chain uses TRBV30 with TRBJ2-2; D is possibly TRBD2 (6 bases). V was shortened by 2 bases and J by 7 bases, with 14 bases between the two germline ends. The CDR3 totals 14 residues. Germline CDR1 reads GTSNPN; CDR2 reads SVGIG (reference sequence). Variable domain in full (rest from reference TRBV30 and TRBJ2-2): SQTIHQWPATLVQPVGSPLSLECTVEGTSNPNLYWYRQAAGRGLQLLFYSVGIGQISSEVPQNLSASRPQDRQFILSSKKLLLSDSGFYLCAWSPSSEIGELFFGEGSRLTVL.

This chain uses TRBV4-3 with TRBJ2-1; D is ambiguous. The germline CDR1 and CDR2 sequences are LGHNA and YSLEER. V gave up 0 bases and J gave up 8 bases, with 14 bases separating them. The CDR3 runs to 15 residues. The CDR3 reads CASSQDPTIFDEQFF. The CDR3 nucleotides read TGCGCCAGCAGCCAAGATCCCACTATCTTCGATGAGCAGTTCTTC.

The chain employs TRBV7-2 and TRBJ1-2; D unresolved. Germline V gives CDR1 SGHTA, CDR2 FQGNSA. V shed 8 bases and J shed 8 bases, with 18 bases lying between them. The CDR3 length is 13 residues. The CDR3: CASGPPRARGYTF. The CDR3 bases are TGTGCCAGCGGCCCGCCGAGGGCGAGGGGCTACACCTTC.

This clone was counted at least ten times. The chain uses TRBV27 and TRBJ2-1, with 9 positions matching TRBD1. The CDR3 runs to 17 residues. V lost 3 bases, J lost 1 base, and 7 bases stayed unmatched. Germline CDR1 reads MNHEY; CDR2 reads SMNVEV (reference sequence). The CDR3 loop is CASSFPSTGGSYNEQFF. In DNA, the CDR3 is TGTGCCAGCAGTTTCCCATCGACAGGGGGGTCCTACAATGAGCAGTTCTTC.

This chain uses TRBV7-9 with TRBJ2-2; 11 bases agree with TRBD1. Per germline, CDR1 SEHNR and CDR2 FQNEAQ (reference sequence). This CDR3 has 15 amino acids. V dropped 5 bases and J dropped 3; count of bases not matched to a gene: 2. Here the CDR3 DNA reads TGTGCCAGCAGCCGGGGACAGGGGGACACCGGGGAGCTGTTTTTT. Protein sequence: CASSRGQGDTGELFF.

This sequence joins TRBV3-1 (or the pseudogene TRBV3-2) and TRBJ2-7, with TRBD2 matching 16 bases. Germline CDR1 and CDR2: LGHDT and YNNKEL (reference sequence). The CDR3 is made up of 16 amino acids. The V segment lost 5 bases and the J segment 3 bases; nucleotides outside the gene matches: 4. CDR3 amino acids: CASSSGTSGRVYEQYF. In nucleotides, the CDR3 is TGTGCCAGCAGCTCCGGGACTAGCGGGAGGGTCTACGAGCAGTACTTC.

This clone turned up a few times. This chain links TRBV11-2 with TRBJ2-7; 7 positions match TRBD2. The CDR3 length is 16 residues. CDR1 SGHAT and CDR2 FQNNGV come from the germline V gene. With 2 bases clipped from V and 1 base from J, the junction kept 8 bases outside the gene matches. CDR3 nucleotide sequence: TGTGCCAGCAGCTTACTAGCGGTTCTCGAATCCTACGAGCAGTACTTC. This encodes CASSLLAVLESYEQYF. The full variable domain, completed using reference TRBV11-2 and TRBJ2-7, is EAGVAQSPRYKIIEKRQSVAFWCNPISGHATLYWYQQILGQGPKLLIQFQNNGVVDDSQLPKDRFSAERLKGVDSTLKIQPAKLEDSAVYLCASSLLAVLESYEQYFGPGTRLTVT.

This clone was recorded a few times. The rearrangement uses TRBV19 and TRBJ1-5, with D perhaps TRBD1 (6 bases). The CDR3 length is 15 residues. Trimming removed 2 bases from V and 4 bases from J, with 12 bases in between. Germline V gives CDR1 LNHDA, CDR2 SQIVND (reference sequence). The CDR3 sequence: CASSISRGGNQPQHF. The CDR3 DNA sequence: TGTGCCAGTAGTATAAGCAGGGGTGGGAATCAGCCCCAGCATTTT.

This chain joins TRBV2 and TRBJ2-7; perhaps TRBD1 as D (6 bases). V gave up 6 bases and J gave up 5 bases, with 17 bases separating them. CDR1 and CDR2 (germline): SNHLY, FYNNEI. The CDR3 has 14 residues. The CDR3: CASRPNRVLDEQYF. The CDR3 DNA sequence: TGTGCCAGCAGGCCAAACAGGGTACTGGACGAGCAGTACTTC.